Each of the 6 T cell receptor beta chains below was sequenced from the same sample in a study of lymphopenia after photon versus proton radiotherapy. Profiled with immunoSEQ multiplex PCR; TCRdb holds only in-frame clones, not every one. The data show roughly 65,000 clones, roughly 91% seen once. The input for sequencing was peripheral blood, taken from a patient treated with photon-based radiotherapy. These receptors originate from an older woman with pancreatic cancer.

This chain uses TRBV19 with TRBJ1-5; 8 bases are a match to TRBD1. The CDR3 loop spans 16 amino acids. Germline loops: CDR1 LNHDA, CDR2 SQIVND (reference sequence). The ends lost 6 bases at V and 0 bases at J; junction bases unmatched: 7. The CDR3 DNA follows: TGTGCCAGTAGACAGGGGGGATCTTATAGCAATCAGCCCCAGCATTTT. This gives the protein CASRQGGSYSNQPQHF. Together with reference TRBV19 and TRBJ1-5, the CDR3 gives the full variable domain: DGGITQSPKYLFRKEGQNVTLSCEQNLNHDAMYWYRQDPGQGLRLIYYSQIVNDFQKGDIAEGYSVSREKKESFPLTVTSAQKNPTAFYLCASRQGGSYSNQPQHFGDGTRLSIL.

The gene calls are TRBV27 and TRBJ2-7; D is perhaps TRBD1 (5 bases). Germline CDR1 reads MNHEY; CDR2 reads SMNVEV (reference sequence). This CDR3 comprises 13 residues. Trimming cost V 6 bases and J 2 bases, with 11 bases left between them. The CDR3 nucleotides read TGTGCCAGCAGGGGGCCCTTAACCTACGAGCAGTACTTC. Translated, it gives CASRGPLTYEQYF.

V and J are TRBV20-1 and TRBJ1-5; D might be TRBD1 (5 bases). Between the trimmed V and J ends, which lost 4 bases and 11 bases, there was a span of 12 bases. Germline assignment: CDR1 DFQATT and CDR2 SNEGSKA (reference sequence). The CDR3 length is 11 residues. The CDR3 bases are TGCAGTGCTACGATTGGGGCGGCCCAGCATTTT. Its translation is CSATIGAAQHF.

In this sample, this clone turned up once. The chain has TRBV2 and TRBJ2-7, with 9 bases fitting TRBD2. V gave up 1 base and J gave up 6 bases; unmatched junction bases: 7. The length of the CDR3 is 15 residues. Germline V lookup: CDR1 SNHLY, CDR2 FYNNEI. The CDR3 DNA follows: TGTGCCAGCAGTGAAGACGTCCTAGCGGGACGCGAGCAGTACTTC. Protein: CASSEDVLAGREQYF.

This clone was found a few times. This chain connects TRBV9 to TRBJ1-4, with TRBD1 matching 7 bases. The germline V gene has CDR1 SGDLS and CDR2 YYNGEE. The CDR3 has 14 residues. V dropped 7 bases and J dropped 2; count of bases not matched to a gene: 5. This chain's CDR3 is CASGTGATNEKLFF. The CDR3, as DNA: TGTGCCAGCGGAACAGGGGCCACTAATGAAAAACTGTTTTTT.

J is TRBJ1-5 and V is TRBV19, with 9 positions matching TRBD1. Losses at the gene ends were 9 bases for V and 0 bases for J; bases not matched to a gene: 3. CDR3 length equals 14 residues. Germline lookup yields CDR1 LNHDA and CDR2 SQIVND (reference sequence). CDR3 residues: CASGTGRSNQPQHF. The CDR3 DNA is TGTGCCAGCGGGACAGGGCGTAGCAATCAGCCCCAGCATTTT.